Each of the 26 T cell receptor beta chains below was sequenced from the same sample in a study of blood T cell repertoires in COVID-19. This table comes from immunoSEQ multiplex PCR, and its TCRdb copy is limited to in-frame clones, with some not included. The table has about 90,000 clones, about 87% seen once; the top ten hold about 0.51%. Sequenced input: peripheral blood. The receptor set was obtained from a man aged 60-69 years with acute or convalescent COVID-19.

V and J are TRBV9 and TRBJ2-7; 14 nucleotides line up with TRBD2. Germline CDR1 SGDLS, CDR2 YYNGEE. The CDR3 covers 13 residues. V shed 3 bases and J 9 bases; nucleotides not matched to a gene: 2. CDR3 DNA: TGTGCCAGCAGCGAGGGACTAGCGGGAGTGCAGTACTTC. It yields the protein CASSEGLAGVQYF.

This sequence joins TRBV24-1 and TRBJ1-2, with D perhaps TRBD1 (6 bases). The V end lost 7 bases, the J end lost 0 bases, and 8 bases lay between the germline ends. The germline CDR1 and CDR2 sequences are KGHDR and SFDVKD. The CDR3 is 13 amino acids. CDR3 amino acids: CATSRQANYGYTF. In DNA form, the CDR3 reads TGTGCCACCAGCAGACAGGCTAACTATGGCTACACCTTC.

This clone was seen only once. The CDR3 DNA reads TGTGCCAGCAGCTTTTTTGGGAGGGCCGGTGAGCAGTTCTTC. This encodes CASSFFGRAGEQFF. This sequence joins TRBV7-9 and TRBJ2-1; 7 bases are a match to TRBD2. CDR3 length: 14 amino acids. V shed 3 bases and J 9 bases; nucleotides not matched to a gene: 8. Germline assignment: CDR1 SEHNR and CDR2 FQNEAQ (reference sequence).

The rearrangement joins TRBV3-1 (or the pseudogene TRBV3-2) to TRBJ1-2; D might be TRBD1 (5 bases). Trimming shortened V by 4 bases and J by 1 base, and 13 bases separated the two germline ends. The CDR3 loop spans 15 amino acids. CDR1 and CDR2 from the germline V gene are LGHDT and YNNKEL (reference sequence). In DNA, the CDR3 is TGTGCCAGCAGCCTCACAGGCGTGGATAACTATGGCTACACCTTC. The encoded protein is CASSLTGVDNYGYTF.

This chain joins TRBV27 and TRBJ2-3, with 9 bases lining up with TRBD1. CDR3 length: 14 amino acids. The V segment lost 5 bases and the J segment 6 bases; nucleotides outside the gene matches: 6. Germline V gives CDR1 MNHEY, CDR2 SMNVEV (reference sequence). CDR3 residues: CASSARTGGDTQYF. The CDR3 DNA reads TGTGCCAGCAGTGCGCGAACAGGGGGCGATACGCAGTATTTT.

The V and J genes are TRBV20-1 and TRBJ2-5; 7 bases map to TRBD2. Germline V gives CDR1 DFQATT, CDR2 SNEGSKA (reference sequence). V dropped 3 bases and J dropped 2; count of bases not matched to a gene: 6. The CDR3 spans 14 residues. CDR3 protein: CSASGGGQQETQYF. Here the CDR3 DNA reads TGCAGTGCTAGTGGCGGGGGTCAGCAAGAGACCCAGTACTTC.

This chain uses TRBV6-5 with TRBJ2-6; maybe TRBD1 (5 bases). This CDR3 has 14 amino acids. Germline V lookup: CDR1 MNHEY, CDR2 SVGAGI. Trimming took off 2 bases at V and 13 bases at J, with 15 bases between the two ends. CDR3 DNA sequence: TGTGCCAGCAGTTACCCGACAGCCCCTAGAGTCCTGACTTTC. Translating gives CASSYPTAPRVLTF.

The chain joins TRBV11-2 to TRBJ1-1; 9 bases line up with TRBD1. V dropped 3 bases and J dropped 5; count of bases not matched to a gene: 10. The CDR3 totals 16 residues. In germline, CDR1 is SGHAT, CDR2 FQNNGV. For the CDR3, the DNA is TGTGCCAGCAGCTTTGCGGGGACAGGGATGGGGACTGAAGCTTTCTTT. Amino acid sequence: CASSFAGTGMGTEAFF.

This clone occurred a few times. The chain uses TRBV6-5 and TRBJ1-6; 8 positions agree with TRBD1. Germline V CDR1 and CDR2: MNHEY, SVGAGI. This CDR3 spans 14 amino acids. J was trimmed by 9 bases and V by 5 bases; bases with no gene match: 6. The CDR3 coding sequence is TGTGCCAGCAGTCCCGGGACAGGATCTTCACCCCTCCACTTT. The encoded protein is CASSPGTGSSPLHF.

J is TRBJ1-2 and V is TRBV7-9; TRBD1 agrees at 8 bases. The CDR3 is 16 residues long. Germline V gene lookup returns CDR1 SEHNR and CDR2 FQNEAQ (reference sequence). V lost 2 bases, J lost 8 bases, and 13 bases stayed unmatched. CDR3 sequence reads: CASSLYSPTGARGYTF. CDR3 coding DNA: TGTGCCAGCAGCTTATACAGCCCGACAGGGGCTCGGGGCTACACCTTC.

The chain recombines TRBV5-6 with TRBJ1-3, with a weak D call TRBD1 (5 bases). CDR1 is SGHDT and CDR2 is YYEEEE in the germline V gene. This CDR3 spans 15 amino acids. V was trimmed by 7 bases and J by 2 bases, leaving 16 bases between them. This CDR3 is CASSLNGGTGNTIYF. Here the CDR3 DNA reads TGTGCCAGCTCTCTAAACGGGGGGACTGGAAACACCATATATTTT.

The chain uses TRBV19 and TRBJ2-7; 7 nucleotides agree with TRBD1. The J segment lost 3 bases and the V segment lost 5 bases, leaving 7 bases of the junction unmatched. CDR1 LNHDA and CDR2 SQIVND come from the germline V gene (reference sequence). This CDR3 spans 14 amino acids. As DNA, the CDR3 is TGTGCCAGTAGTCCGACAGGGACATACTACGAGCAGTACTTC. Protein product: CASSPTGTYYEQYF. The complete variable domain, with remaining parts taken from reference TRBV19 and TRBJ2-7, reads DGGITQSPKYLFRKEGQNVTLSCEQNLNHDAMYWYRQDPGQGLRLIYYSQIVNDFQKGDIAEGYSVSREKKESFPLTVTSAQKNPTAFYLCASSPTGTYYEQYFGPGTRLTVT.

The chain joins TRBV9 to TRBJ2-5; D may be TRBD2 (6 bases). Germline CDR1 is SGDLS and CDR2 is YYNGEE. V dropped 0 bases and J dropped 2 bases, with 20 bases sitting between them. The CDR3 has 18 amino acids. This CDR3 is CASSVGRRATIKQETQYF. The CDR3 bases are TGTGCCAGCAGCGTAGGGCGGAGGGCCACAATAAAACAAGAGACCCAGTACTTC.

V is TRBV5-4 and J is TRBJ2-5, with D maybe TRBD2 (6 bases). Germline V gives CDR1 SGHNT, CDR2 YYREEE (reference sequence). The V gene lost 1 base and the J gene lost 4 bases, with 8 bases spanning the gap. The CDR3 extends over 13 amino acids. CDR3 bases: TGTGCCAGCAGCTTGAGGGGAGGAGAGACCCAGTACTTC. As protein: CASSLRGGETQYF.

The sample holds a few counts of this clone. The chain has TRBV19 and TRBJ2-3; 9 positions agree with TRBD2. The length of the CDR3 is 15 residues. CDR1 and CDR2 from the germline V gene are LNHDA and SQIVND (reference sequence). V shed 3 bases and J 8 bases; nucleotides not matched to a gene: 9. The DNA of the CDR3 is TGTGCCAGTAGTATTAAGCGGGGGGACGGCTCTACGCAGTATTTT. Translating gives CASSIKRGDGSTQYF.

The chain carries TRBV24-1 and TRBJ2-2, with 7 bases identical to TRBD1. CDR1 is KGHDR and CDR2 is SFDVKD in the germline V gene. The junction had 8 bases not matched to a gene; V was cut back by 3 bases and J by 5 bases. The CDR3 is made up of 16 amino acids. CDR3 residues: CATSDGDRVRTGELFF. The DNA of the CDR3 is TGTGCCACCAGTGATGGAGACAGGGTACGGACCGGGGAGCTGTTTTTT.

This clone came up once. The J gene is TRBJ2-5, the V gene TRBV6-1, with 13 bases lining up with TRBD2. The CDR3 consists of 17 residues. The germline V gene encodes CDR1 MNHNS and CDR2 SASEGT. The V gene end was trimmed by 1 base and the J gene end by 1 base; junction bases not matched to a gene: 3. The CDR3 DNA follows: TGTGCCAGCAGTGAAGGGACTAGCGGGAGTGGCCAAGAGACCCAGTACTTC. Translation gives CASSEGTSGSGQETQYF.

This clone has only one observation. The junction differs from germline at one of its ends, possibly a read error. The CDR3 nucleotides read TGTGCCAGCAGCCAATTTGTCAGGGGAATATATGGCTACACCTTC. Encoded protein: CASSQFVRGIYGYTF. The chain employs TRBV4-1 and TRBJ1-2, with D possibly being TRBD1 (6 bases). The germline CDR1 and CDR2 sequences are MGHRA and YSYEKL. This CDR3 is built from 15 residues.

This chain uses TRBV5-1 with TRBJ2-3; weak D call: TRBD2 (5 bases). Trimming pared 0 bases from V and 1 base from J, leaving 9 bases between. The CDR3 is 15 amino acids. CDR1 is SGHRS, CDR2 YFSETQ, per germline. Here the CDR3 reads CASSLGAAGTDTQYF. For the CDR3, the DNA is TGCGCCAGCAGCTTGGGAGCGGCCGGCACAGATACGCAGTATTTT.

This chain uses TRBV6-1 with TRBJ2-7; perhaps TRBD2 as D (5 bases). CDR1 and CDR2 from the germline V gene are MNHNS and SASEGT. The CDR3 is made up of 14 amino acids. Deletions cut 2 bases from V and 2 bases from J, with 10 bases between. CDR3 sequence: CASSEIKGAYEQYF. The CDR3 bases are TGTGCCAGCAGTGAAATAAAGGGAGCCTACGAGCAGTACTTC.

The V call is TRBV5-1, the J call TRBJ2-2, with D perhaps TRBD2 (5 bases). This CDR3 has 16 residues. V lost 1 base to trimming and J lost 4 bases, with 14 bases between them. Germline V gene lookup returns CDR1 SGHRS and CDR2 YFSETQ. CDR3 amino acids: CASSLTNRRGTGELFF. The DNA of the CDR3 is TGCGCCAGCAGCTTGACAAATCGACGGGGCACCGGGGAGCTGTTTTTT. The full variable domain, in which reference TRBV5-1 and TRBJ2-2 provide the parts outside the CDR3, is KAGVTQTPRYLIKTRGQQVTLSCSPISGHRSVSWYQQTPGQGLQFLFEYFSETQRNKGNFPGRFSGRQFSNSRSEMNVSTLELGDSALYLCASSLTNRRGTGELFFGEGSRLTVL.

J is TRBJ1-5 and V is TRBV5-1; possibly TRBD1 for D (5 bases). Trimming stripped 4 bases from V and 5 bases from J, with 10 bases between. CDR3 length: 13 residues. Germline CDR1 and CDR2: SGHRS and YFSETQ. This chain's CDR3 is CASSPGKDQPQHF. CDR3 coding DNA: TGCGCCAGCAGCCCAGGGAAAGATCAGCCCCAGCATTTT.

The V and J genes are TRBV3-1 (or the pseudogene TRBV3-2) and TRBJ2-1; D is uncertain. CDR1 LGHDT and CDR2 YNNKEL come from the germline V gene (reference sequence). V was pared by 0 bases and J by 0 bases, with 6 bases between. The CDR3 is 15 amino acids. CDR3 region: CASSQDPDSYNEQFF. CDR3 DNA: TGTGCCAGCAGCCAAGACCCAGACTCCTACAATGAGCAGTTCTTC.

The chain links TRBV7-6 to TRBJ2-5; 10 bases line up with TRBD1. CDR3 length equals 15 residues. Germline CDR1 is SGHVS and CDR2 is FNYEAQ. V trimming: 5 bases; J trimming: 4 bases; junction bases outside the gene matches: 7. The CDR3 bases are TGTGCCAGCAGCGACGGACAGGGGGAAGTAGAGACCCAGTACTTC. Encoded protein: CASSDGQGEVETQYF.

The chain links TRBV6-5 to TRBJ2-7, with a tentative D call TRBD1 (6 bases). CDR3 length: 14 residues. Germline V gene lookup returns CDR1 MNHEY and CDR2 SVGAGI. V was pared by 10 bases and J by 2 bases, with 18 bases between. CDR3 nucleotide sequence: TGTGCCACCTTAAACCAGGGGTCACCCTACGAGCAGTACTTC. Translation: CATLNQGSPYEQYF.

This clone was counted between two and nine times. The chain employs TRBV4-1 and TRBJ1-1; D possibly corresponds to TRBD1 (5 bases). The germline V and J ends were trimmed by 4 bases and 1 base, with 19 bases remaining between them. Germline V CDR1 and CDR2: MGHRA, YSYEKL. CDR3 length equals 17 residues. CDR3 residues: CASSRERGLDPNTEAFF. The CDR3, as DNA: TGCGCCAGCAGCCGGGAAAGGGGTTTGGACCCGAACACTGAAGCTTTCTTT.